Listed below are T cell receptor beta chains from one sample, sequenced in a study of blood T cell repertoires in COVID-19. Repertoires were generated with immunoSEQ multiplex PCR, while TCRdb's copy carries only in-frame clones and drops some. Of approximately 160,000 clones in the sample, approximately 80% are singletons; the top ten hold about 8%. Material: PBMCs or T cells enriched from blood (not recorded which). The receptors originated from a woman aged 45-65 years who had recovered from COVID-19. Each CDR3 is given with its conserved first and last residue. D genes are given only for firm matches. The size field is filled for only some rows; it gives once, few, many or a size class.

abundance	d_gene	v_gene	j_gene	CDR3aa	CDR3nt
.	.	TRBV7-8	TRBJ2-2	CASSGGTSFTGELFF	TGTGCCAGCAGCGGGGGGACTTCGTTCACCGGGGAGCTGTTTTTT
.	TRBD2	TRBV4-2	TRBJ2-1	CASSHGIAGGGQFF	TGTGCCAGCAGCCACGGAATTGCGGGAGGTGGGCAGTTCTTC
.	.	TRBV6-1	TRBJ2-3	CASSEAGHDTDTQYF	TGTGCCAGCAGTGAAGCGGGGCACGACACAGATACGCAGTATTTT
.	TRBD1	TRBV3-1/TRBV3-2	TRBJ2-1	CASSSRTGKINEQFF	TGTGCCAGCAGCTCCCGGACAGGGAAAATCAATGAGCAGTTCTTC
.	TRBD2	TRBV4-1	TRBJ2-1	CASSHETGTSGRGNEQFF	TGCGCCAGCAGCCACGAGACCGGGACTAGCGGGAGAGGCAATGAGCAGTTCTTC
.	.	TRBV2	TRBJ2-2	CASGGLNTGELFF	TGTGCCAGCGGGGGGTTGAACACCGGGGAGCTGTTTTTT
.	TRBD1	TRBV9	TRBJ1-2	CASSITQGADYTF	TGTGCCAGCAGCATTACACAGGGGGCTGACTACACCTTC
.	TRBD1	TRBV28	TRBJ1-2	CASSLFQQGAKGYTF	TGTGCCAGCAGTTTATTCCAACAGGGGGCGAAGGGCTACACCTTC
.	.	TRBV19	TRBJ1-4	CASSKTATNEKLFF	TGTGCCAGTAGTAAAACAGCAACTAATGAAAAACTGTTTTTT
once	.	TRBV27	TRBJ2-2	CASSLWIRGGPNTGELFF	TGTGCCAGCAGTTTATGGATTCGAGGCGGCCCGAACACCGGGGAGCTGTTTTTT